This T cell receptor beta chain was identified in a study of T-cell memory formation after mild COVID-19. Study at large: TCR clusters mostly belonged to single donors. Study observations and caveats: Certain responding clones were present in pre-infection memory, suggesting participation of cross-reactive memory. Contracting clones localized mainly to CM and EM when CD4+ and mainly to EMRA when CD8+.

Using its own MiXCR run on the 5' RACE reads, TCRdb lists one record per CDR3 protein. The sample yields some 440,000 distinct CDR3 sequences, approximately 25% seen once. V trimming: 0 bases; J trimming: 6 bases; junction bases outside the gene matches: 8. CDR3 length equals 16 residues. This clonotype occurred many times. Its antigen is not identified. The specimen sequenced was PBMCs or a T cell subset sorted from them (not recorded which). The clonotype originates from an adult woman who had mild COVID-19 (a few samples of this study predate the infection). Cell type and time point are not known. The chain links TRBV23-1 to TRBJ2-1; TRBD1 aligns across 7 bases. TRBV23-1 is labeled an ORF, and its function is uncertain. CDR3 DNA: TGCGCCAGCAGTCAATCAAACAGGGGATCTCCCAATGAGCAGTTCTTC. Translating gives CASSQSNRGSPNEQFF.